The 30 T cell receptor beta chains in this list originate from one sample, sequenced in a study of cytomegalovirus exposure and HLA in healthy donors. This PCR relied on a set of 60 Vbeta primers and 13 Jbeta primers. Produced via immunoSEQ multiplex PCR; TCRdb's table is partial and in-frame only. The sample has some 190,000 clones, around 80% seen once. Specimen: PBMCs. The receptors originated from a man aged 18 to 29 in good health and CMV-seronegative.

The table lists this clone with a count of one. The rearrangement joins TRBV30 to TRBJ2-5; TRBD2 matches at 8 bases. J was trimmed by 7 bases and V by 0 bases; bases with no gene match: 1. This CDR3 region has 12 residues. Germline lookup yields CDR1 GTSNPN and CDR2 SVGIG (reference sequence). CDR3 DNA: TGTGCCTGGAGTGTACTAGCGGCGACCCAGTACTTC. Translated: CAWSVLAATQYF. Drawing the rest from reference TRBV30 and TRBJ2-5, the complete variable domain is SQTIHQWPATLVQPVGSPLSLECTVEGTSNPNLYWYRQAAGRGLQLLFYSVGIGQISSEVPQNLSASRPQDRQFILSSKKLLLSDSGFYLCAWSVLAATQYFGPGTRLLVL.

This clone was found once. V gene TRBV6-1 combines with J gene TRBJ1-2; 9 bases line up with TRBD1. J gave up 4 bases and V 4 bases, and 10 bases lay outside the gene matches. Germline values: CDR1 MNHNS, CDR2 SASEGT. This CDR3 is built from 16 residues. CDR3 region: CASSGTLGQGLYGYTF. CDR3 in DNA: TGTGCCAGCAGTGGTACTTTGGGACAGGGTCTCTATGGCTACACCTTC.

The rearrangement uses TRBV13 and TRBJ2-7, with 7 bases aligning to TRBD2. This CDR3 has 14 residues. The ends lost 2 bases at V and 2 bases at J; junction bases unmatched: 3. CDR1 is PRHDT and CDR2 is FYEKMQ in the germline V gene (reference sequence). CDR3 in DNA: TGTGCCAGCAGCTTAAGTGGGAGGGCCTACGAGCAGTACTTC. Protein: CASSLSGRAYEQYF.

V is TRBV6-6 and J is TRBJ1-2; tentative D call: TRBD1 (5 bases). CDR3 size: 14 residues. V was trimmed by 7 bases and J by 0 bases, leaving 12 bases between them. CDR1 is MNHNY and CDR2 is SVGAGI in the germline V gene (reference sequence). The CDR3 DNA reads TGTGCCAGCACCAGCGGGGCAGCTAACTATGGCTACACCTTC. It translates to CASTSGAANYGYTF.

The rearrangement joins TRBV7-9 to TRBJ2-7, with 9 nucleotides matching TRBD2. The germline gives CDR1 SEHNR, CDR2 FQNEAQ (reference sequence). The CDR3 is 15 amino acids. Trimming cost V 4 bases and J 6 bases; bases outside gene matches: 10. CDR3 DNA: TGTGCCAGCAGCTCCAATAGCGGGAGTGGTCCCGAGCAGTACTTC. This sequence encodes CASSSNSGSGPEQYF.

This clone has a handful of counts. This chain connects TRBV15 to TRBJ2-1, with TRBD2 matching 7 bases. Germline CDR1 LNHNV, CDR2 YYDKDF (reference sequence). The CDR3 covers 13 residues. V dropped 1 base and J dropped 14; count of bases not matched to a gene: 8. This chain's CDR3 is CATSRVGLAAKFF. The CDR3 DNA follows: TGTGCCACCAGCAGAGTAGGGCTAGCGGCCAAGTTCTTC.

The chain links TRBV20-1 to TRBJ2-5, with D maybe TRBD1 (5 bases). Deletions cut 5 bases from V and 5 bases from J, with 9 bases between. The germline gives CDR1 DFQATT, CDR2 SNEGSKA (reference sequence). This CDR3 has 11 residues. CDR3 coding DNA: TGCAGTGCTCACTGGGGCGAGACCCAGTACTTC. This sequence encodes CSAHWGETQYF.

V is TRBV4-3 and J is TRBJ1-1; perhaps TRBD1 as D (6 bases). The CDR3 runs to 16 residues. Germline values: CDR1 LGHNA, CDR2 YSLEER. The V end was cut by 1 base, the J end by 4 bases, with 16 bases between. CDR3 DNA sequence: TGCGCCAGCAGCCAAGTTTCGGGGGGCGGGGGCACTGAAGCTTTCTTT. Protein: CASSQVSGGGGTEAFF.

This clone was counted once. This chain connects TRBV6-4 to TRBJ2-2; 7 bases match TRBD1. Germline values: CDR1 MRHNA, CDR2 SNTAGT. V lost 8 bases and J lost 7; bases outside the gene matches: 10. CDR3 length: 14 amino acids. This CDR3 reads CASRPDREGGELFF. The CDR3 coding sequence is TGTGCCAGCCGCCCAGACAGGGAAGGCGGGGAGCTGTTTTTT.

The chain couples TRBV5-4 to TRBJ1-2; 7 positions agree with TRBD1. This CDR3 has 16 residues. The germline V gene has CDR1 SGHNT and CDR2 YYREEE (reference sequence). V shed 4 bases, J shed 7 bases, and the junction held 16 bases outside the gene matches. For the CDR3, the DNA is TGTGCCAGCAGCACGGACAGGTCTAATAACTATTGTGGCTACACCTTC. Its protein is CASSTDRSNNYCGYTF. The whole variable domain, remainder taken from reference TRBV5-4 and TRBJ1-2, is ETGVTQSPTHLIKTRGQQVTLRCSSQSGHNTVSWYQQALGQGPQFIFQYYREEENGRGNFPPRFSGLQFPNYSSELNVNALELDDSALYLCASSTDRSNNYCGYTFGSGTRLTVV.

The CDR3 nucleotides are TGTGCCAGCAGCTTACTCGGGACTAGCGGCTACAATGAGCAGTTCTTC. Translating gives CASSLLGTSGYNEQFF. This rearrangement joins TRBV7-3 to TRBJ2-1, with 11 positions matching TRBD2. V dropped 2 bases and J dropped 3; count of bases not matched to a gene: 3. Per germline, CDR1 SGHTA and CDR2 FQGTGA. This CDR3 has 16 amino acids.

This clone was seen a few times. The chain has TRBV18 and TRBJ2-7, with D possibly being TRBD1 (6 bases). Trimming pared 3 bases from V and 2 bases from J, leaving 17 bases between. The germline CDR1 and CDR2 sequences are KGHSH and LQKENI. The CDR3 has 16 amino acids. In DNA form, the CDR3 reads TGTGCCAGCTCACCTCAACCCGGGACAAAAACCTACGAGCAGTACTTC. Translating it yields CASSPQPGTKTYEQYF.

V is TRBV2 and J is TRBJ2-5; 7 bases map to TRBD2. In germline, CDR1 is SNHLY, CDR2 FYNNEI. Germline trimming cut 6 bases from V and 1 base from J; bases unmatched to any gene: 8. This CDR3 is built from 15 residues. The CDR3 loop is CASRGYPGGQETQYF. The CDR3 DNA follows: TGTGCCAGCAGGGGATACCCGGGGGGCCAAGAGACCCAGTACTTC.

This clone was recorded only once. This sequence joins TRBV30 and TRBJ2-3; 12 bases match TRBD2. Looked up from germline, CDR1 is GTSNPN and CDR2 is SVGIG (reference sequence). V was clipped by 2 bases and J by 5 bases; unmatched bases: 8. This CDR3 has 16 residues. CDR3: CAWSLLAGGPGDTQYF. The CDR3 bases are TGTGCCTGGAGTTTGCTAGCGGGAGGGCCGGGAGATACGCAGTATTTT.

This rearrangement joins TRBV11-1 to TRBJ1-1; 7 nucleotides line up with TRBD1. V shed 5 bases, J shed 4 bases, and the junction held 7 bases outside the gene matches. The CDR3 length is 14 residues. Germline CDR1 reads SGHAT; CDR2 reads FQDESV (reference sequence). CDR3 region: CASSPDRRGTEAFF. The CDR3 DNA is TGTGCCAGCAGCCCGGACAGGCGGGGCACTGAAGCTTTCTTT.

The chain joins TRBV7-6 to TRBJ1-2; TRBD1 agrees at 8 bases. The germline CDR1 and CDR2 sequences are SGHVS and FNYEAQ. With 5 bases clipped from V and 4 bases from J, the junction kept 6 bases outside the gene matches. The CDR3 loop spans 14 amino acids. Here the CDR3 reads CASSPGQGPYGYTF. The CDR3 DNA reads TGTGCCAGCAGCCCCGGACAGGGCCCCTATGGCTACACCTTC.

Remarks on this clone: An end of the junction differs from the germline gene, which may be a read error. The CDR3 here is CASSLKFGDEQYF. The CDR3 nucleotides are TGTGCTAGCAGCTTAAAGTTCGGGGACGAGCAGTACTTC. The V gene is TRBV7-7, the J gene TRBJ2-7; D perhaps matches TRBD2 (5 bases). CDR3 size: 13 residues. CDR1 is SSHAT, CDR2 FNYEAQ, per germline (reference sequence).

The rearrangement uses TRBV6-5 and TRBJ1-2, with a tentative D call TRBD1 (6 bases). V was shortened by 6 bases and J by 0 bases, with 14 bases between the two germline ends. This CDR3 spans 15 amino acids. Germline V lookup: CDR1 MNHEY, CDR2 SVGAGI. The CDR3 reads CASSSRQDPNYGYTF. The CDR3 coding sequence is TGTGCCAGCAGCTCTCGACAGGACCCTAACTATGGCTACACCTTC.

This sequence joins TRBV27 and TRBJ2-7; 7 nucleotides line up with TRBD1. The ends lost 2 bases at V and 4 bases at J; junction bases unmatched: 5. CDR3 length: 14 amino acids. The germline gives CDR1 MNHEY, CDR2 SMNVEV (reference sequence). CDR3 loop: CASSLVGGGYEQYF. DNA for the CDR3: TGTGCCAGCAGTTTAGTAGGGGGCGGTTACGAGCAGTACTTC.

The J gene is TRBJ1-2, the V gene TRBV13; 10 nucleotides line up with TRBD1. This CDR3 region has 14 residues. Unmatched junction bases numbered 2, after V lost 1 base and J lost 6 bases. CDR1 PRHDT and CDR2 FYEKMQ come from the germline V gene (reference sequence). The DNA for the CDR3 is TGTGCCAGCAGCTTAGCGGACAGGGGGGATGGCTACACCTTC. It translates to CASSLADRGDGYTF.

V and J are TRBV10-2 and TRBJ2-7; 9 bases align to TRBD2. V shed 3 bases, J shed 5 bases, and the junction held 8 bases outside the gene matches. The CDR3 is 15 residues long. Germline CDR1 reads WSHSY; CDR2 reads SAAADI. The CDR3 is CASSDSGLALNEQYF. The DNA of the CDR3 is TGCGCCAGCAGTGACTCCGGACTAGCGCTAAACGAGCAGTACTTC.

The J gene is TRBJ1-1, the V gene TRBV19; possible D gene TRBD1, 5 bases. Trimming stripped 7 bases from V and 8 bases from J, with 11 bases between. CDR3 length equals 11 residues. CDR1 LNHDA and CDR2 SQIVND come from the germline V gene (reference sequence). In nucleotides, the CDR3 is TGTGCCAGTATCCTTAAGGGGGAAGCTTTCTTT. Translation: CASILKGEAFF.

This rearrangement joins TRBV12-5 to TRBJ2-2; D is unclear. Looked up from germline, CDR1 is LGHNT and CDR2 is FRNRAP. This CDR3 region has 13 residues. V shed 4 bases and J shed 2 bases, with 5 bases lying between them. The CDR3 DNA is TGTGCTAGTGGTTCCGTAAACACCGGGGAGCTGTTTTTT. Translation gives CASGSVNTGELFF.

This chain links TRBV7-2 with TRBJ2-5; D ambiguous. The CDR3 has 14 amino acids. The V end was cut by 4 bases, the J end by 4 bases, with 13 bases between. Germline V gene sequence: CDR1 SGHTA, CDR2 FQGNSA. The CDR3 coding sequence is TGTGCCAGCAGCTGGCTAGGCCTGGGAGAGACCCAGTACTTC. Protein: CASSWLGLGETQYF.

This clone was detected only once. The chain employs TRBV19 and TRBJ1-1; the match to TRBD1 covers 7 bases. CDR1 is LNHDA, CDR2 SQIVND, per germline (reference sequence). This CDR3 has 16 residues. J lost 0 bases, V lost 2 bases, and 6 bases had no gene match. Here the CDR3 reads CASSISGRGVNTEAFF. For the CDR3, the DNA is TGTGCCAGTAGTATATCAGGCAGGGGGGTGAACACTGAAGCTTTCTTT. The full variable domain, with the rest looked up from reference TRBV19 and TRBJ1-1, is DGGITQSPKYLFRKEGQNVTLSCEQNLNHDAMYWYRQDPGQGLRLIYYSQIVNDFQKGDIAEGYSVSREKKESFPLTVTSAQKNPTAFYLCASSISGRGVNTEAFFGQGTRLTVV.

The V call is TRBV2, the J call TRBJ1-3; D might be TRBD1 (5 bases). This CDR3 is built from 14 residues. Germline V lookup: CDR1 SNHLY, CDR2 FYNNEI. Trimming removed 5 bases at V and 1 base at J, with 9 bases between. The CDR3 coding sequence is TGTGCCAGCAGTACGGGGGGATCTGGAAACACCATATATTTT. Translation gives CASSTGGSGNTIYF.

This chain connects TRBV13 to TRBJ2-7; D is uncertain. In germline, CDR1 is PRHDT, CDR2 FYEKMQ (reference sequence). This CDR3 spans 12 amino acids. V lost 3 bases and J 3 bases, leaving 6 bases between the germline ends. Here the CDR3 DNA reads TGTGCCAGCAGCTTTCCCGGCTACGAGCAGTACTTC. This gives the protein CASSFPGYEQYF.

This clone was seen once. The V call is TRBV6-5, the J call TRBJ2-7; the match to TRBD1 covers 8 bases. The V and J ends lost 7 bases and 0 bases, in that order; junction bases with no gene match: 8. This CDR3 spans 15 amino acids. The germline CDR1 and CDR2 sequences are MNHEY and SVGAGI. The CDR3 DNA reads TGTGCCAGCAACGGACAGGGCCTGAGCTCCTACGAGCAGTACTTC. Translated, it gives CASNGQGLSSYEQYF.

The DNA for the CDR3 is TGTGCCAGCTCACCCGACAGGGTGAACACTGAAGCTTTCTTT. This encodes CASSPDRVNTEAFF. The chain uses TRBV18 and TRBJ1-1; TRBD1 agrees at 7 bases. Germline CDR1 reads KGHSH; CDR2 reads LQKENI. V gave up 3 bases and J gave up 0 bases; unmatched junction bases: 1. The CDR3 has 14 amino acids.

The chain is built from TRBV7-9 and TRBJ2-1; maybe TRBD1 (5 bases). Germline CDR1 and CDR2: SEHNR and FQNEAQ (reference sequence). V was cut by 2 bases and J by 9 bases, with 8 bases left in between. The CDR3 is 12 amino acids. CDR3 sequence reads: CASSLLTGEQFF. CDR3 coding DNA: TGTGCCAGCAGCTTACTAACAGGTGAGCAGTTCTTC.